The 32 T cell receptor beta chains in this list originate from one sample, sequenced in a study of control samples from healthy donors and cancer patients. The data were produced by immunoSEQ multiplex PCR, yet TCRdb's version contains in-frame clones alone and is incomplete. The sample consists of some 130,000 clones, roughly 90% of them appearing once. The sequenced material came from blood. The receptors derive from a man aged 35-49 years in good health.

This chain connects TRBV14 to TRBJ1-1, with D unresolved. Per germline, CDR1 SGHDN and CDR2 FVKESK. Trimming pared 0 bases from V and 11 bases from J, leaving 13 bases between. The CDR3 sequence is 13 residues long. The CDR3 reads CASSQDLAGLAFF. In DNA, the CDR3 is TGTGCCAGCAGCCAAGATCTGGCAGGACTGGCTTTCTTT.

This chain connects TRBV18 to TRBJ1-5; TRBD1 matches 7 bases. Germline assignment: CDR1 KGHSH and CDR2 LQKENI. V was clipped by 2 bases and J by 4 bases; unmatched bases: 2. The CDR3 sequence is 14 residues long. The CDR3 sequence: CASSPKTGNQPQHF. The DNA for the CDR3 is TGTGCCAGCTCACCAAAGACAGGGAATCAGCCCCAGCATTTT. The full variable domain, rest sourced from reference TRBV18 and TRBJ1-5, is NAGVMQNPRHLVRRRGQEARLRCSPMKGHSHVYWYRQLPEEGLKFMVYLQKENIIDESGMPKERFSAEFPKEGPSILRIQQVVRGDSAAYFCASSPKTGNQPQHFGDGTRLSIL.

This clone was recorded only once. The J gene is TRBJ1-1, the V gene TRBV5-1; D unclear. This CDR3 contains 14 residues. Germline V CDR1 and CDR2: SGHRS, YFSETQ. V lost 0 bases, J lost 6 bases, and 12 bases lay in between. In nucleotides, the CDR3 is TGCGCCAGCAGCTTGGTTGTTAGCAACGCTGAAGCTTTCTTT. Its translation is CASSLVVSNAEAFF.

The chain combines TRBV5-1 with TRBJ2-5; D is perhaps TRBD2 (6 bases). CDR1 is SGHRS, CDR2 YFSETQ, per germline. V shed 2 bases and J shed 3 bases, with 14 bases lying between them. CDR3 size: 15 residues. CDR3 amino acids: CASSFYGGTEETQYF. CDR3 in DNA: TGCGCCAGCAGCTTCTATGGGGGGACCGAAGAGACCCAGTACTTC.

The chain recombines TRBV7-9 with TRBJ2-2; D is possibly TRBD1 (6 bases). Germline values: CDR1 SEHNR, CDR2 FQNEAQ (reference sequence). This CDR3 has 15 amino acids. V dropped 5 bases and J dropped 5 bases, with 15 bases sitting between them. The DNA for the CDR3 is TGTGCCAGCAGCCCCTCCACAGGGAAGACCGGGGAGCTGTTTTTT. It specifies CASSPSTGKTGELFF.

The gene calls are TRBV11-2 and TRBJ2-2; 8 bases fit TRBD2. Germline V gene data show CDR1 as SGHAT and CDR2 as FQNNGV. This CDR3 has 16 residues. The V gene end was trimmed by 5 bases and the J gene end by 3 bases; junction bases not matched to a gene: 8. The chain's CDR3 is CASSPSGGIYTGELFF. The CDR3, as DNA: TGTGCCAGCAGCCCCTCGGGGGGGATATACACCGGGGAGCTGTTTTTT.

The chain uses TRBV6-5 and TRBJ1-4; no clear D. This CDR3 is built from 16 residues. The V gene's germline CDR1 is MNHEY and CDR2 SVGAGI. Trimming shortened V by 0 bases and J by 3 bases, and 11 bases separated the two germline ends. CDR3 protein: CASSYSSPPPNEKLFF. DNA of the CDR3: TGTGCCAGCAGTTACTCGAGTCCACCACCTAATGAAAAACTGTTTTTT.

This CDR3 is CASSRRGAQETQYF. The CDR3, as DNA: TGTGCCAGCAGCAGGAGGGGAGCCCAAGAGACCCAGTACTTC. The chain couples TRBV3-1 (or the pseudogene TRBV3-2) to TRBJ2-5; tentatively, D is TRBD2 (6 bases). This CDR3 region has 14 residues. Germline values: CDR1 LGHDT, CDR2 YNNKEL (reference sequence). V was shortened by 5 bases and J by 1 base, with 11 bases between the two germline ends.

V and J are TRBV5-1 and TRBJ2-5; 10 bases agree with TRBD2. The CDR3 contains 16 residues. The germline gives CDR1 SGHRS, CDR2 YFSETQ. V shed 2 bases, J shed 5 bases, and the junction held 9 bases outside the gene matches. The CDR3 is CASSFQHSGGPETQYF. CDR3 nucleotide sequence: TGCGCCAGCAGCTTTCAACATAGCGGGGGGCCGGAGACCCAGTACTTC.

The rearrangement links TRBV5-6 to TRBJ1-3, with a tentative D call TRBD1 (5 bases). This CDR3 region has 13 residues. The germline V and J ends were trimmed by 3 bases and 8 bases, with 12 bases remaining between them. CDR1 is SGHDT and CDR2 is YYEEEE in the germline V gene. The CDR3 loop is CASSYGTADTIYF. CDR3 coding DNA: TGTGCCAGCAGCTATGGGACGGCGGACACCATATATTTT.

V and J are TRBV18 and TRBJ2-7; 7 nucleotides line up with TRBD1. The germline gives CDR1 KGHSH, CDR2 LQKENI. The length of the CDR3 is 15 residues. Trimming took 1 base from V and 2 from J; bases not matched to a gene: 5. The CDR3 DNA is TGTGCCAGCTCACCACGGACAGGTGGTACCTACGAGCAGTACTTC. It translates to CASSPRTGGTYEQYF.

The chain uses TRBV7-8 and TRBJ1-2, with TRBD1 matching over 10 bases. The CDR3 is 15 residues long. V shed 1 base and J 7 bases; nucleotides not matched to a gene: 6. Germline lookup yields CDR1 SGHVS and CDR2 FQNEAQ. CDR3 nucleotide sequence: TGTGCCAGCAGCTTAGGGGGGACAGGGGTTGGTGGCTACACCTTC. Its translation: CASSLGGTGVGGYTF. The full variable domain, in which reference TRBV7-8 and TRBJ1-2 provide the parts outside the CDR3, is GAGVSQSPRYKVAKRGQDVALRCDPISGHVSLFWYQQALGQGPEFLTYFQNEAQLDKSGLPSDRFFAERPEGSVSTLKIQRTQQEDSAVYLCASSLGGTGVGGYTFGSGTRLTVV.

J is TRBJ2-5 and V is TRBV2, with D possibly called TRBD1 or TRBD2 (5 bases each). Germline lookup yields CDR1 SNHLY and CDR2 FYNNEI. The CDR3 spans 13 residues. Trimming cost V 6 bases and J 3 bases, with 11 bases left between them. CDR3 in DNA: TGTGCCAGCAGCCGGGACGTAAAAGAGACCCAGTACTTC. Amino acid sequence: CASSRDVKETQYF.

The chain joins TRBV6-5 to TRBJ2-3, with 11 bases lining up with TRBD2. Losses at the gene ends were 0 bases for V and 3 bases for J; bases not matched to a gene: 2. From germline, CDR1 is MNHEY and CDR2 SVGAGI. CDR3 length equals 16 residues. CDR3 loop: CASSYSASGGTDTQYF. The CDR3 coding sequence is TGTGCCAGCAGTTACTCAGCTAGCGGGGGGACAGATACGCAGTATTTT.

V usage is TRBV13 and J usage is TRBJ2-7, with a possible D match to TRBD2 (5 bases). The V gene's germline CDR1 is PRHDT and CDR2 FYEKMQ (reference sequence). This CDR3 has 15 residues. V lost 8 bases and J lost 1, with 18 bases in between. The CDR3 sequence: CASGFRGFESYEQYF. DNA for the CDR3: TGTGCCAGCGGATTTCGGGGTTTCGAGTCCTACGAGCAGTACTTC.

This clone was recorded a few times. The chain's CDR3 is CASSTRWTGWGVAEAFF. The CDR3 DNA sequence: TGTGCCAGTAGTACTCGTTGGACAGGGTGGGGCGTTGCTGAAGCTTTCTTT. This chain links TRBV19 with TRBJ1-1, with TRBD1 matching 8 bases. V shed 4 bases and J 6 bases; nucleotides not matched to a gene: 16. This CDR3 is 17 amino acids long. Germline assignment: CDR1 LNHDA and CDR2 SQIVND (reference sequence).

The rearrangement joins TRBV28 to TRBJ1-5; 9 positions match TRBD1. Germline CDR1 and CDR2: MDHEN and SYDVKM. The CDR3 sequence is 16 residues long. With V trimmed by 7 bases and J by 1 base, 8 bases remained unmatched. This CDR3 reads CASTPVGQGSNQPQHF. CDR3 nucleotides: TGTGCCAGCACCCCGGTAGGACAGGGGAGCAATCAGCCCCAGCATTTT. The whole variable domain, filled in from reference TRBV28 and TRBJ1-5, reads DVKVTQSSRYLVKRTGEKVFLECVQDMDHENMFWYRQDPGLGLRLIYFSYDVKMKEKGDIPEGYSVSREKKERFSLILESASTNQTSMYLCASTPVGQGSNQPQHFGDGTRLSIL.

This chain connects TRBV6-6 to TRBJ2-2; no clear D gene. CDR3 length: 14 amino acids. V lost 0 bases, J lost 1 base, and 3 bases lay in between. In germline, CDR1 is MNHNY, CDR2 SVGAGI (reference sequence). CDR3 bases: TGTGCCAGCAGTTACTCAGGGAACACCGGGGAGCTGTTTTTT. Translating gives CASSYSGNTGELFF.

V is TRBV6-4 and J is TRBJ2-3; 8 positions match TRBD2. The CDR3 covers 16 residues. CDR1 is MRHNA, CDR2 SNTAGT, per germline. V gave up 3 bases and J gave up 11 bases; unmatched junction bases: 16. The CDR3 DNA is TGTGCCAGCAGTGATTGGGAGCGGGGGCCGGGAAAGGTGCAGTATTTT. Translating gives CASSDWERGPGKVQYF.

The chain has TRBV24-1 and TRBJ2-1, with TRBD2 identical over 8 bases. Germline-derived CDR1 and CDR2 are KGHDR and SFDVKD. V dropped 4 bases and J dropped 12; count of bases not matched to a gene: 10. The CDR3 covers 14 residues. The DNA for the CDR3 is TGTGCCACCAGTGACCCCGGGACTAGTTCCGTGCAGTTCTTC. Translation gives CATSDPGTSSVQFF.

The V and J genes are TRBV9 and TRBJ2-1, with TRBD1 identical over 8 bases. V was clipped by 4 bases and J by 4 bases; unmatched bases: 4. The CDR3 runs 14 residues. Germline V gives CDR1 SGDLS, CDR2 YYNGEE. The CDR3 DNA follows: TGTGCCAGCAGCAACCGGGACAGGTACAATGAGCAGTTCTTC. Its translation: CASSNRDRYNEQFF.

Remarks on this clone: Its ends do not fully match the called genes, so a read error is possible. The chain links TRBV7-7 to TRBJ2-7; 8 positions agree with TRBD2. This CDR3 contains 15 residues. Per the germline V gene, CDR1 is SSHAT and CDR2 is FNYEAQ (reference sequence). The chain's CDR3 is CASSLGLAPRYEQYF. CDR3 nucleotide sequence: TGTGCTAGCAGCCTAGGACTAGCCCCACGTTACGAGCAGTACTTC.

This chain links TRBV6-4 with TRBJ2-1; D unresolved. The CDR3 is 15 amino acids. The V gene lost 2 bases and the J gene lost 0 bases, with 8 bases spanning the gap. Germline V gives CDR1 MRHNA, CDR2 SNTAGT. The CDR3 DNA reads as TGTGCCAGCAGTGACGCCGAGTCCTCCTACAATGAGCAGTTCTTC. It is translated as CASSDAESSYNEQFF.

This chain joins TRBV28 and TRBJ2-1, with D unresolved. The V gene's germline CDR1 is MDHEN and CDR2 SYDVKM. Trimming left V 5 bases short and J 0 bases short, with 11 bases between. CDR3 length equals 15 residues. The CDR3 DNA follows: TGTGCCAGCAGTCTACTACTTAGCTCCTACAATGAGCAGTTCTTC. Protein sequence: CASSLLLSSYNEQFF.

The rearrangement links TRBV5-4 to TRBJ1-5; 7 bases map to TRBD1. The CDR3 covers 18 residues. Unmatched junction bases numbered 10, after V lost 1 base and J lost 0 bases. Germline V gene lookup returns CDR1 SGHNT and CDR2 YYREEE (reference sequence). CDR3 DNA: TGTGCCAGCAGCTTGAGTACCGGGACAGCGGGTAGCAATCAGCCCCAGCATTTT. Protein: CASSLSTGTAGSNQPQHF.

This chain's CDR3 is CASSGQGSYPGELFF. The CDR3 DNA follows: TGTGCCAGCAGTGGACAGGGGTCATACCCCGGGGAGCTGTTTTTT. The V gene is TRBV27, the J gene TRBJ2-2; 9 positions agree with TRBD1. CDR1 is MNHEY and CDR2 is SMNVEV in the germline V gene (reference sequence). The CDR3 runs 15 residues. Germline trimming cut 5 bases from V and 6 bases from J; bases unmatched to any gene: 7.

Regarding this clone: One end of the junction is discordant with germline, which a read error may explain. The genes are TRBV6-6 and TRBJ1-2; D perhaps matches TRBD1 (5 bases). In germline, CDR1 is MNHNY, CDR2 SVGAGI (reference sequence). CDR3 length: 13 amino acids. The CDR3: CAITGTDNSGYTF. The CDR3 DNA sequence: TGTGCCATCACCGGGACTGACAACTCTGGCTACACCTTC.

The chain recombines TRBV20-1 with TRBJ1-1; no clear D gene. The CDR3 spans 11 residues. V was pared by 6 bases and J by 8 bases, with 13 bases between. Germline CDR1 and CDR2: DFQATT and SNEGSKA (reference sequence). Written as DNA, the CDR3 is TGCAGTGCGGCTGGTCCTACGGAAGCTTTCTTT. It translates to CSAAGPTEAFF.

This chain links TRBV19 with TRBJ1-1; no clear D gene. CDR3 length equals 14 residues. V dropped 5 bases and J dropped 8 bases, with 18 bases sitting between them. The germline CDR1 and CDR2 sequences are LNHDA and SQIVND (reference sequence). The CDR3 DNA sequence: TGTGCCAGTAGTGTGGATCACCCCCACTCCGAAGCTTTCTTT. The encoded protein is CASSVDHPHSEAFF.

J is TRBJ2-1 and V is TRBV2; D not certain. Germline CDR1 SNHLY, CDR2 FYNNEI. This CDR3 contains 13 residues. V was clipped by 4 bases and J by 6 bases, with 10 bases between them. This chain's CDR3 is CASSVGSPNEQFF. CDR3 coding DNA: TGTGCCAGCAGTGTAGGATCCCCCAATGAGCAGTTCTTC. Filled out from reference TRBV2 and TRBJ2-1, the complete variable domain reads EPEVTQTPSHQVTQMGQEVILRCVPISNHLYFYWYRQILGQKVEFLVSFYNNEISEKSEIFDDQFSVERPDGSNFTLKIRSTKLEDSAMYFCASSVGSPNEQFFGPGTRLTVL.

This chain uses TRBV27 with TRBJ2-7; D is perhaps TRBD2 (5 bases). Germline-derived CDR1 and CDR2 are MNHEY and SMNVEV (reference sequence). The V end lost 7 bases, the J end lost 0 bases, and 7 bases lay between the germline ends. CDR3 size: 12 residues. The CDR3 DNA is TGTGCCAGCATGGGGAGCTCCTACGAGCAGTACTTC. This sequence encodes CASMGSSYEQYF.

The chain uses TRBV27 and TRBJ1-3, with D tentatively TRBD1 (5 bases). This CDR3 region has 15 residues. V dropped 5 bases and J dropped 4 bases, with 15 bases sitting between them. Germline CDR1 reads MNHEY; CDR2 reads SMNVEV (reference sequence). This CDR3 reads CASSDQGSLGNTIYF. CDR3 in DNA: TGTGCCAGCAGTGACCAGGGCTCTCTCGGAAACACCATATATTTT.